This TCR beta chain was captured in a study of shared T cell receptors in the human thymus. The data were produced by immunoSEQ multiplex PCR, yet TCRdb's version contains in-frame clones alone and is incomplete. The sample holds hundreds of thousands of clones; 88% are singletons and the top ten take 0.01%. This clone was picked up one time. This CDR3 spans 15 amino acids. J lost 2 bases, V lost 5 bases, and 3 bases had no gene match. Germline CDR1 and CDR2: MRHNA and SNTAGT. These same records also appear under a second study, on human thymus T cells. Per that paper: Among the donors, all were healthy Finnish infants having corrective surgery for congenital heart defects. Resections removed during corrective heart surgery provided the thymus tissue used. Both thymic and peripheral blood repertoires showed apparently biased V and J usage. Unrelated individuals had highly overlapping thymic repertoires, as reported in related research.

J is TRBJ2-2 and V is TRBV6-4, with 9 nucleotides matching TRBD1. The specimen sequenced was thymocytes. This TCR derives from a boy under two years old with a congenital heart defect. The CDR3 is CASSPGQGNTGELFF. The CDR3 nucleotides read TGTGCCAGCAGTCCGGGACAGGGTAACACCGGGGAGCTGTTTTTT.